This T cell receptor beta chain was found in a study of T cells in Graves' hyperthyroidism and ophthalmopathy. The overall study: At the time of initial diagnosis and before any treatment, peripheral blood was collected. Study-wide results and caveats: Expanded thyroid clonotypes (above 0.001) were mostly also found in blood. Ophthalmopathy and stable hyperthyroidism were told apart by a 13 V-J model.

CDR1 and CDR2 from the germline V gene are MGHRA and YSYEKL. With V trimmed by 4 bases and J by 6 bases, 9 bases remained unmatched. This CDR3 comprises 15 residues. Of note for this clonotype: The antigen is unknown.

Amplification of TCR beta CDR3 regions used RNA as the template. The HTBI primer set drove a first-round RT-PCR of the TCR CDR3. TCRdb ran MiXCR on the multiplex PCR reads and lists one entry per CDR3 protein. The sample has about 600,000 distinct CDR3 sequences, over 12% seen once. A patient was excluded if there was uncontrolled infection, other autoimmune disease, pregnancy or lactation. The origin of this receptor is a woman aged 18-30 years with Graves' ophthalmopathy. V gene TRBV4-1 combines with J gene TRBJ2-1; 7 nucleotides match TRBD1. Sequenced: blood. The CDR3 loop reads CASSPPGGRVNEQFF. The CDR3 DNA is TGCGCCAGCAGCCCACCAGGGGGAAGGGTCAATGAGCAGTTCTTC.